This is a list of T cell receptor beta chains from one sample in a study of T cells in Graves' hyperthyroidism and ophthalmopathy. TCRdb itself ran the multiplex PCR reads through MiXCR, one entry per CDR3 protein. Of roughly 570,000 distinct CDR3 sequences detected, under 60% appear once; the ten largest clones hold around 7.7%. The sequenced sample consisted of peripheral blood or thyroid tissue (not recorded which). These TCRs come from a woman aged 18-29 years with Graves' hyperthyroidism. The CDR3 runs from the conserved cysteine through the conserved F or W. D genes are given only for firm matches. Only part of the rows carry a size: once, few, many, or a class if the clone is expanded.

d_call	j_call	v_call	clone_size	cdr3_nt	cdr3_aa
TRBD1	TRBJ1-2	TRBV7-9	.	TGTGCCAGCAGCTTCTCGCCCACAGGGGGCTATGGCTACACCTTC	CASSFSPTGGYGYTF
TRBD1	TRBJ2-2	TRBV12-3/TRBV12-4	few	TGTGCCAGCAGTTCCCCGGGACAGGCGAACACCGGGGAGCTGTTTTTT	CASSSPGQANTGELFF
TRBD2	TRBJ2-7	TRBV20-1	many	TGCGGGTACGGGAGGACCACCTACGAGCAGTACTTC	CGYGRTTYEQYF
.	TRBJ1-2	TRBV6-2/TRBV6-3	.	TGTGCCAGCAGTTACTCGACCCAACGAGGCAGGACCTCTAACTATGGCTACACCTTC	CASSYSTQRGRTSNYGYTF
TRBD1	TRBJ2-7	TRBV7-6	many	TGTGCCAGCAGCTCGTCCGGGACAGAAAGCTCCTACGAGCAGTACTTC	CASSSSGTESSYEQYF
TRBD2	TRBJ2-7	TRBV20-1	.	TGCAGTGCTATCGTAGCGGGAGCGGGGGAGCAGTACTTC	CSAIVAGAGEQYF
.	TRBJ2-5	TRBV24-1	.	TGTGCCACCAGTCTCGGGCAAGAGACCCAGTACTTC	CATSLGQETQYF
TRBD1	TRBJ2-5	TRBV29-1	many	TGCAGCGTTTCCCGGGACAGGTCCCAAGAGACCCAGTACTTC	CSVSRDRSQETQYF
TRBD1	TRBJ1-5	TRBV2	many	TGTGCCAGCAGCCCTCGGACAGGGGATCAGCCCCAGCATTTT	CASSPRTGDQPQHF
TRBD1	TRBJ1-1	TRBV7-9	many	TGTGCCAGCAGTTACTTCCGGGACAGGGGGAACACTGAAGCTTTCTTT	CASSYFRDRGNTEAFF
TRBD1	TRBJ2-6	TRBV4-1	many	TGCGCCAGCAGCCGTGGACAGGGGGCGCATGGGGCCAACGTCCTGACTTTC	CASSRGQGAHGANVLTF
.	TRBJ1-2	TRBV10-3	.	TGTGCCACCTACTTTGGGGGCGTTTATGGCTACACCTTC	CATYFGGVYGYTF
.	TRBJ2-7	TRBV20-1	once	TGCAGTGCTAGAGATTCCGGGGGATACTTC	CSARDSGGYF
TRBD1	TRBJ1-2	TRBV6-6	many	TGTGCCAGCACGCCACAGGGGGGAGATGGCTACACCTTC	CASTPQGGDGYTF
.	TRBJ2-3	TRBV28	few	TGTGCCAGCAGTTGGGACAAGTTCCCAGATACGCAGTATTTT	CASSWDKFPDTQYF
.	TRBJ2-7	TRBV20-1	.	TGCAGTGCTAGCCCCCTCGACAGTGGCCCCGAGCAGTACTTC	CSASPLDSGPEQYF